This passage covers 13 T cell receptor beta chains from one sample sequenced in a study of T cells expressing NK-cell markers. TCRdb reworked the 5' RACE reads into one entry per CDR3 protein, no DNA. This sample's table has approximately 440,000 distinct CDR3 sequences. Sequencing was carried out using blood T cells: a sorted CD56 or NKG2C T cell subset, CD4+ or CD8+ T cells, or bulk PBMC T cells (not recorded which). These receptors all come from a woman in her 50s in good health.

The rearrangement uses TRBV21-1 and TRBJ1-1. TRBV21-1 is a recognized pseudogene. The CDR3 length is 11 residues. CDR3 loop: CASDVPTEAFF.

The chain employs TRBV6-1 and TRBJ2-1; the D call from TCRdb, TRBD2, cannot be confirmed without DNA. CDR1 is MNHNS, CDR2 SASEGT, per germline. This CDR3 has 14 amino acids. The CDR3 loop is CASSEAGRSDEQFF.

This chain connects TRBV5-1 to TRBJ2-3; the D call of TRBD2 rests on TCRdb alone, since no DNA is present to check it. Germline V CDR1 and CDR2: SGHRS, YFSETQ. The CDR3 has 17 amino acids. The CDR3 region is CASSLIMRGRAADTQYF.

The chain has TRBV12-3 or TRBV12-4 and TRBJ1-1; TCRdb returns TRBD1, unconfirmable since there is no DNA. CDR3 size: 15 residues. The chain's CDR3 is CASSLGQGPYTEAFF.

The rearrangement links TRBV20-1 to TRBJ2-2; lacking DNA, the TRBD2 call made by TCRdb goes unchecked. This CDR3 region has 15 residues. The germline gives CDR1 DFQATT, CDR2 SNEGSKA (reference sequence). The CDR3 is CSARGGLKNTGELFF.

This rearrangement joins TRBV10-3 to TRBJ1-3; TCRdb indicates TRBD1, and absent DNA this call remains unverified. The CDR3 has 13 residues. Germline V lookup: CDR1 ENHRY, CDR2 SYGVKD. CDR3: CAMASTEGNTIYF.

The V gene is TRBV12-3 or TRBV12-4, the J gene TRBJ1-1; TCRdb's D call, TRBD1, is unchecked because there is no DNA. This CDR3 is built from 14 residues. The CDR3 is CASSPRGGNTEAFF.

V gene TRBV9 combines with J gene TRBJ2-3. The CDR3 sequence is 14 residues long. Germline CDR1 SGDLS, CDR2 YYNGEE. The CDR3 region is CASSVVGSTDTQYF.

CDR3 residues: CASRRGTSDTQYF. The genes are TRBV27 and TRBJ2-3; TCRdb selects TRBD1, and the lack of DNA leaves this call unchecked. The CDR3 loop spans 13 amino acids. Germline V lookup: CDR1 MNHEY, CDR2 SMNVEV (reference sequence).

CDR3 residues: CASSQGPRGGDNNEQFF. The V gene is TRBV3-1, the J gene TRBJ2-1; there is no DNA to check the TCRdb D call of TRBD2. Germline V gene lookup returns CDR1 LGHDT and CDR2 YNNKEL (reference sequence). The CDR3 extends over 17 amino acids.

This sequence joins TRBV6-5 and TRBJ2-1. This CDR3 spans 15 amino acids. Germline values: CDR1 MNHEY, CDR2 SVGAGI. CDR3 sequence reads: CASSSGQGLNNEQFF.

This chain uses TRBV2 with TRBJ2-1; the D gene TCRdb calls, TRBD2, cannot be checked with no DNA. Germline V gives CDR1 SNHLY, CDR2 FYNNEI. The CDR3 is made up of 15 amino acids. CDR3 amino acids: CASRVLAGLSNEQFF.

V and J are TRBV14 and TRBJ2-1; TCRdb calls TRBD2, which cannot be checked without DNA. Germline loops: CDR1 SGHDN, CDR2 FVKESK. The CDR3 is 16 residues long. The CDR3 reads CASSQETSGRIGEQFF.